The 15 T cell receptor beta chains below come from one sample, sequenced in a study of tumor-infiltrating lymphocytes in primary liver carcinoma. Synthesis of TCR beta cDNA was carried out from about 540 ng total RNA with a constant-region primer. Nested multiplex PCR, run for three rounds with slightly modified ARM-PCR, yielded TCR beta libraries. The two initial PCR rounds, about 9 cycles each, used TRBV1-TRBV30 forward and C-beta reverse primers. Each CDR3 protein gets one entry after TCRdb re-called the multiplex PCR reads with MiXCR. Here the sample spans 90,000 to 150,000 distinct CDR3 sequences, roughly 70% being singletons. Total RNA and DNA came together from roughly 20-30 mg of bulk tissue without cell sorting. Sequencing input: tumor-adjacent normal liver tissue. These receptors were obtained from a woman aged 55-75 years with primary liver carcinoma and hepatitis B virus infection.

In its sample, this clonotype was seen a few times. This is likely a read error, given that the CDR3 carries no conserved phenylalanine or tryptophan at its end. The gene calls are TRBV5-4 and TRBJ2-7; TRBD1 matches 10 bases. The CDR3 extends over 14 amino acids. Germline CDR1 is SGHNT and CDR2 is YYREEE (reference sequence). This CDR3 reads CASSVGQGGYEQYL. DNA for the CDR3: TGCGCCAGCAGCGTTGGACAGGGGGGTTACGAGCAGTACCTC.

With respect to this clonotype: The junction differs from germline at one of its ends, possibly a read error. V is TRBV11-2 and J is TRBJ2-1; 8 bases agree with TRBD2. Germline-derived CDR1 and CDR2 are SGHAT and FQNNGV. This CDR3 spans 15 amino acids. Here the CDR3 reads CASSRLASGYNEQLF. The CDR3 DNA reads TGTGCTAGCAGCCGACTAGCGTCGGGGTACAATGAGCAGCTCTTC.

On this clonotype itself: At one of its ends the junction is not consistent with the germline gene, which may arise from a read error. The CDR3 loop reads CANRLLGTDYGYTF. The CDR3 coding sequence is TGTGCCAACAGATTACTCGGGACGGACTACGGCTACACCTTC. V and J are TRBV6-1 and TRBJ1-2, with TRBD1 as a possible D gene (5 bases). Germline CDR1 reads MNHNS; CDR2 reads SASEGT. The CDR3 length is 14 residues.

Concerning this clonotype: An end of the junction differs from the germline gene, which may be a read error. V is TRBV2 and J is TRBJ2-3; TRBD2 matches 9 bases. Germline CDR1 is SNHLY and CDR2 is FYNNEI. The CDR3 spans 14 residues. CDR3 residues: CASSRLAGTDTQYF. CDR3 DNA: TGCGCCAGCAGTAGACTAGCGGGCACAGATACGCAGTATTTT.

By share, this clonotype ranks as medium-sized. V and J are TRBV11-2 and TRBJ2-2, with TRBD1 identical over 9 bases. The CDR3 sequence is 15 residues long. The germline V gene encodes CDR1 SGHAT and CDR2 FQNNGV. V lost 3 bases to trimming and J lost 3 bases; unmatched junction nucleotides: 2. This chain's CDR3 is CASSLGQGYTGELFF. In DNA, the CDR3 is TGTGCCAGCAGCTTGGGACAGGGATACACCGGGGAGCTGTTTTTT.

Comments on this clonotype: A clone one base away is much larger, so this may be a read error. This rearrangement joins TRBV10-3 to TRBJ2-5, with D uncertain. CDR1 is ENHRY and CDR2 is SYGVKD in the germline V gene. The CDR3 has 13 amino acids. The CDR3 here is CATSEDAGETQYF. The DNA for the CDR3 is TGTGCCACCAGTGAAGACGCCGGAGAGACCCAGTACTTC.

As to this clonotype: A read error may produce the germline difference seen at one junction end. CDR3 amino acids: CASSLTSGSEQNF. The DNA of the CDR3 is TGTGCTAGCAGCTTAACTAGCGGGAGTGAGCAGAACTTC. The chain recombines TRBV11-2 with TRBJ2-7, with 11 bases that match TRBD2. Germline lookup yields CDR1 SGHAT and CDR2 FQNNGV. The CDR3 runs to 13 residues.

This clonotype was picked up many times. The rearrangement links TRBV7-9 to TRBJ2-1, with 12 bases fitting TRBD2. CDR3 length: 17 amino acids. The V segment lost 3 bases and the J segment 5 bases; nucleotides outside the gene matches: 8. CDR1 is SEHNR and CDR2 is FQNEAQ in the germline V gene (reference sequence). The CDR3 sequence: CASSLALTSGRHNEQFF. In DNA form, the CDR3 reads TGTGCCAGCAGCTTGGCTCTGACTAGCGGGAGACACAATGAGCAGTTCTTC. Combining the CDR3 with reference TRBV7-9 and TRBJ2-1 gives the whole variable domain DTGVSQNPRHKITKRGQNVTFRCDPISEHNRLYWYRQTLGQGPEFLTYFQNEAQLEKSRLLSDRFSAERPKGSFSTLEIQRTEQGDSAMYLCASSLALTSGRHNEQFFGPGTRLTVL.

This clonotype was seen at least ten times. The chain is built from TRBV6-6 and TRBJ2-3; 7 bases align to TRBD2. The CDR3 consists of 14 residues. V shed 10 bases, J shed 0 bases, and the junction held 7 bases outside the gene matches. The germline gives CDR1 MNHNY, CDR2 SVGAGI (reference sequence). As DNA, the CDR3 is TGTGCCACCGGGGGGACTCCTAGCACAGATACGCAGTATTTT. Translated, it gives CATGGTPSTDTQYF.

This clonotype was seen only a few times. One end of the junction fails to match germline, which may point to a read error. The rearrangement uses TRBV4-1 and TRBJ1-5; D is ambiguous. CDR1 is MGHRA and CDR2 is YSYEKL in the germline V gene. The CDR3 covers 14 residues. As DNA, the CDR3 is TGTGCCAGCAGCCTTGACGGTAGCAATCAGTCCCAGCATTTT. Translated: CASSLDGSNQSQHF.

About this clonotype: The conserved final phenylalanine or tryptophan is absent from the CDR3, which likely points to a read error. The DNA is left out, because the CDR3 cannot be placed on it with certainty; the CDR3 is given as TCRdb lists it. The chain uses TRBV11-2 and TRBJ2-1; TRBD2 was called by the table and not checked on the DNA. The CDR3 is 13 residues long, counting both termini. Germline CDR1 is SGHAT and CDR2 is FQNNGV. The CDR3: CASSSGLAGWSFI.

For this clonotype: An end of the junction does not agree with germline; a read error may underlie this. The chain is built from TRBV10-1 and TRBJ1-2; no reliable D call. The CDR3 contains 14 residues. Germline V lookup: CDR1 WNHNN, CDR2 SYGVQD (reference sequence). CDR3 amino acids: CSSNELGIVYGYTF. DNA for the CDR3: TGCTCCAGCAATGAACTGGGAATCGTCTATGGCTACACCTTC.

A word on this clonotype: Since no conserved phenylalanine or tryptophan closes the CDR3, a read error is the likely cause. The chain recombines TRBV7-9 with TRBJ2-1, with 8 positions matching TRBD2. Trimming at V came to 5 bases and at J to 1 base, leaving 10 bases not matched to a gene. This CDR3 contains 17 residues. Per germline, CDR1 SEHNR and CDR2 FQNEAQ (reference sequence). The CDR3 sequence: CASSDGNSGISYNEQFS. Written as DNA, the CDR3 is TGTGCCAGCAGCGATGGAAATAGCGGGATTTCCTACAATGAGCAGTTCTCC.

Comments on this clonotype: One end of the junction does not line up with germline, which may come from a read error. The rearrangement links TRBV6-1 to TRBJ2-7, with 13 bases that match TRBD2. This CDR3 is 15 amino acids long. Per the germline V gene, CDR1 is MNHNS and CDR2 is SASEGT. CDR3 residues: CASSATSGRGTEQYF. The DNA of the CDR3 is TGTGCCAGCAGTGCTACTAGCGGGAGGGGTACGGAGCAGTACTTT.

As regards this clonotype: Germline is not matched at one junction end, which may reflect a read error. V gene TRBV11-3 combines with J gene TRBJ2-1; 11 bases are a match to TRBD2. The CDR3 runs to 15 residues. Germline CDR1 and CDR2: SGHNT and YENEEA. The CDR3 region has the DNA TGTGCCAGCAGCTTACTAGCGGGAGGTATCAATAAACAGATCTTC. Its protein product is CASSLLAGGINKQIF.